This passage covers 13 T cell receptor beta chains from one sample sequenced in a study of tumor-infiltrating lymphocytes in primary liver carcinoma. From around 20-30 mg of unsorted bulk tissue, DNA and RNA were co-extracted together. The input was around 500 ng total RNA; TCR beta cDNA was made from it with a constant-region primer. Library construction for TCR beta comprised three nested multiplex PCR rounds performed with slightly modified ARM-PCR. Amplification in the first two PCR rounds was performed using TRBV1-TRBV30 forward primers and a C-beta reverse primer for around 9 cycles each. TCRdb re-called the multiplex PCR reads with MiXCR, one entry per CDR3 protein. This table holds approximately 190,000 distinct CDR3 sequences, roughly 80% found once. Sequenced material: tumor tissue from primary liver carcinoma. These receptors all stem from a middle-aged man with primary liver carcinoma and hepatitis B virus infection.

This clonotype appeared once. A much larger clone is a single base away; this may be a read error. J is TRBJ2-2 and V is TRBV7-9; D is tentatively TRBD1 or TRBD2 (5 bases each). The CDR3 has 15 residues. The germline V gene encodes CDR1 SEHNR and CDR2 FQNEAQ (reference sequence). The CDR3 here is CANSLARDDTGELFF. The CDR3 bases are TGTGCCAACAGCTTAGCCAGGGACGACACCGGGGAGCTGTTTTTT.

Concerning this clonotype itself: One end of the junction is discordant with germline, which a read error may explain. The chain recombines TRBV11-2 with TRBJ2-1; D may be TRBD1 (5 bases). This CDR3 comprises 14 residues. Germline V lookup: CDR1 SGHAT, CDR2 FQNNGV. The CDR3 loop is CASSTRQLGNEHLF. DNA of the CDR3: TGTGCCAGCAGCACCCGACAGCTGGGCAATGAGCACTTATTC. Complete variable domain (other parts from reference TRBV11-2 and TRBJ2-1): EAGVAQSPRYKIIEKRQSVAFWCNPISGHATLYWYQQILGQGPKLLIQFQNNGVVDDSQLPKDRFSAERLKGVDSTLKIQPAKLEDSAVYLCASSTRQLGNEHLFGPGTRLTVL.

Remarks on this clonotype: Germline and junction disagree at one end, which may indicate a read error. The chain combines TRBV11-3 with TRBJ1-5, with D possibly TRBD1 on 5 matching bases. The CDR3 has 15 residues. CDR1 SGHNT and CDR2 YENEEA come from the germline V gene. CDR3 DNA sequence: TGTGCCAGCAGCTTGGATCTGGGGGTAGCTCAGGCCCAGCATTTT. This translates into CASSLDLGVAQAQHF.

In the case of this clonotype: Its ends do not fully match the called genes, so a read error is possible. V usage is TRBV28 and J usage is TRBJ2-2, with 8 bases matching TRBD1. Per germline, CDR1 MDHEN and CDR2 SYDVKM. This CDR3 has 14 amino acids. The CDR3 is CVSSQTGVTGELFF. The CDR3 DNA is TGTGTCAGCAGTCAGACAGGGGTGACCGGGGAGCTGTTTTTT.

This chain joins TRBV29-1 and TRBJ2-7; a possible D gene is TRBD2 (5 bases). Germline V lookup: CDR1 SQVTM, CDR2 ANQGSEA. This CDR3 has 13 amino acids. The chain's CDR3 is CSVDRGYVDEQYF. CDR3 DNA: TGCAGTGTCGATAGAGGGTATGTCGATGAGCAGTACTTC.

This clonotype was detected only once. This CDR3 is missing its conserved last phenylalanine or tryptophan, likely due to a read error. J is TRBJ2-5 and V is TRBV29-1; unclear D gene. Germline values: CDR1 SQVTM, CDR2 ANQGSEA. The CDR3 contains 12 residues. V lost 5 bases and J 8 bases, leaving 15 bases between the germline ends. This CDR3 is CSVSLGVDTQYL. The DNA for the CDR3 is TGCAGCGTTTCACTGGGCGTGGATACCCAGTACTTA.

The CDR3 sequence: CARSGTHSEAFF. In DNA, the CDR3 is TGTGCCAGGAGTGGGACACACTCTGAAGCTTTCTTT. The V call is TRBV6-5, the J call TRBJ1-1; TRBD1 is a possible D gene (6 bases). The CDR3 consists of 12 residues. The germline V gene encodes CDR1 MNHEY and CDR2 SVGAGI. V dropped 9 bases and J dropped 6 bases, with 14 bases sitting between them.

A remark on this clonotype: One junction end disagrees with the germline gene, perhaps due to a read error. The gene calls are TRBV11-1 and TRBJ2-1; D gene uncertain. Looked up from germline, CDR1 is SGHAT and CDR2 is FQDESV (reference sequence). This CDR3 comprises 13 residues. CDR3 region: CASSDDLNNKQFF. CDR3 DNA: TGTGCCAGCAGCGATGACCTGAACAATAAGCAGTTCTTC.

Comments on this clonotype: At one end the junction does not follow the germline gene, possibly because of a read error. The rearrangement links TRBV12-3 or TRBV12-4 to TRBJ2-3; D unclear. This CDR3 has 15 residues. CDR3 region: CASTGQALNTDTQYF. The CDR3, as DNA: TGTGCTAGCACTGGGCAGGCTTTAAACACAGATACGCAGTATTTT.

On this clonotype: This may stem from a read error, because a much larger clone lies one nucleotide away. The CDR3 region is CSVGGRGLDQYF. The CDR3 DNA reads as TGCAGCGTTGGAGGGAGGGGGCTCGATCAGTACTTC. J is TRBJ2-7 and V is TRBV29-1, with D possibly being TRBD1 or TRBD2 (7 bases each). This CDR3 is 12 amino acids long. Germline V gene sequence: CDR1 SQVTM, CDR2 ANQGSEA. V was pared by 4 bases and J by 10 bases, with 17 bases between.

To note about this clonotype: One junction end disagrees with the germline gene, perhaps due to a read error. The J gene is TRBJ2-3, the V gene TRBV14; the D is unclear. Germline CDR1 is SGHDN and CDR2 is FVKESK. CDR3 length: 13 amino acids. CDR3 protein: CASSLNSSDTQYF. CDR3 in DNA: TGTGCCAGTAGCCTAAACAGCTCAGATACGCAGTATTTT.

This clonotype was recorded only once. This sequence joins TRBV29-1 and TRBJ2-2; D is unclear. V was pared by 4 bases and J by 6 bases, with 12 bases between. This CDR3 has 13 amino acids. Germline V gives CDR1 SQVTM, CDR2 ANQGSEA. CDR3 sequence (DNA): TGCAGCGTTGTTGGTAGTAACCCCGGGGAGCTGTTTTTT. Residues: CSVVGSNPGELFF.

Remarks on this clonotype: This likely comes from a read error, as the CDR3 has no conserved phenylalanine or tryptophan at its end. No DNA is shown, since the ends of the CDR3 on it are uncertain; the CDR3 is the one TCRdb lists. The V call is TRBV10-3, the J call TRBJ1-1; TRBD1 is taken as the D call from the table, unchecked against the DNA. The CDR3 totals 15 residues, both ends included. Germline CDR1 ENHRY, CDR2 SYGVKD. CDR3 residues: CVISTGGQENTEAII.